What follows describes a single TCR beta chain. The antigen is undetermined. The data derive from a study of response to subunit inactivated influenza vaccine. Study-wide findings and caveats: With each seasonal influenza vaccination, the authors suggested, few new T cells are recruited.

MiXCR was run by TCRdb on the RT-PCR reads, yielding one entry per CDR3 protein. The data contain around 790,000 distinct CDR3 sequences, 21% of them singletons. V was trimmed by 0 bases and J by 9 bases, leaving 19 bases between them. This CDR3 has 16 amino acids. From germline, CDR1 is SGHRS and CDR2 YFSETQ. Sample: PBMCs from blood, taken 5 days after vaccination. The sequence came from a man aged 50-60 years who received an inactivated influenza vaccine. This chain links TRBV5-1 with TRBJ2-1; a weak D match, TRBD2 (5 bases). CDR3 loop: CASSLGPSPPGGEQFF. In DNA form, the CDR3 reads TGCGCCAGCAGCTTGGGTCCTAGCCCACCAGGCGGTGAGCAGTTCTTC.